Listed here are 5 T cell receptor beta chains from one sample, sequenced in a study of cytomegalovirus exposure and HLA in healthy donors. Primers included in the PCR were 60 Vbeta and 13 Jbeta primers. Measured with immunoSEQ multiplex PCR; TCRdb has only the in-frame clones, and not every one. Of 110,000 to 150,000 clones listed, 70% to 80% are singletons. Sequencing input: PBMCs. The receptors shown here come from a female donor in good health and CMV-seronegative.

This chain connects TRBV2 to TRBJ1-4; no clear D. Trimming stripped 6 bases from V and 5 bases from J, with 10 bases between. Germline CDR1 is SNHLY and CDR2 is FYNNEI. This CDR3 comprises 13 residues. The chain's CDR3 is CASRTVPNEKLFF. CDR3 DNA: TGTGCCAGCAGGACTGTTCCAAATGAAAAACTGTTTTTT.

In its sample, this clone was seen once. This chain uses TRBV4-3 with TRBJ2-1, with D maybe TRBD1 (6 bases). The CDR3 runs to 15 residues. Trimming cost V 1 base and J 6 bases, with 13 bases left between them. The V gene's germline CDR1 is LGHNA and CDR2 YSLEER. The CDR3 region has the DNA TGCGCCAGCAGCCAAGGTTCACAGGGTGGCAATGAGCAGTTCTTC. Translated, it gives CASSQGSQGGNEQFF.

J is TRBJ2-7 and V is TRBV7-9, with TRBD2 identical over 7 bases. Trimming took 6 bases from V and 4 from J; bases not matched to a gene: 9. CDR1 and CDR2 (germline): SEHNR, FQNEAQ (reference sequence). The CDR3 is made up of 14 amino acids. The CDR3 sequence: CASSPDWRGYEQYF. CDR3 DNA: TGTGCCAGCAGTCCTGACTGGCGGGGGTACGAGCAGTACTTC.

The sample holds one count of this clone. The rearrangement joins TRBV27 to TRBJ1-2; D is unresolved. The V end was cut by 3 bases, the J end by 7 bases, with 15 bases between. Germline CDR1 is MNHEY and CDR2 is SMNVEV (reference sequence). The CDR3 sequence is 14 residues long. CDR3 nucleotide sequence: TGTGCCAGCAGTTTTTTGGGGAGACGGGGTGGCTACACCTTC. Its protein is CASSFLGRRGGYTF.

CDR3 nucleotides: TGTGCCAGCAGAGACCAGGGGCTCGGCTTAGAAAAACTGTTTTTT. Its protein product is CASRDQGLGLEKLFF. This chain links TRBV6-6 with TRBJ1-4; D is possibly TRBD1 (6 bases). V gave up 6 bases and J gave up 8 bases, with 19 bases separating them. Germline V gives CDR1 MNHNY, CDR2 SVGAGI (reference sequence). The CDR3 has 15 residues.